The 10 T cell receptor beta chains listed next were all sequenced from one sample in a study of T-cell reconstitution after alpha-beta-depleted transplantation in children. Unique molecular identifiers were used to barcode this TCRbeta library. TCRdb reprocessed the PCR reads with MiXCR, giving one entry per CDR3 protein. The table includes around 300,000 distinct CDR3 sequences, around 10% detected once. Sample: peripheral blood, taken 180 days after TCRalphabeta/CD19-depleted stem cell transplant. All receptors come from a male patient under 10 years old who had a stem cell transplant for chronic granulomatous disease, so the T cells may come from the graft donor.

This clonotype has at least ten counts. The gene calls are TRBV29-1 and TRBJ2-3; D unresolved. In germline, CDR1 is SQVTM, CDR2 ANQGSEA. The CDR3 covers 13 residues. The V end lost 7 bases, the J end lost 2 bases, and 13 bases lay between the germline ends. The CDR3 reads CSAGGRLTDTQYF. The CDR3 region has the DNA TGCAGCGCTGGCGGACGGCTCACAGATACGCAGTATTTT.

A note on this clonotype: A read error may produce the germline difference seen at one junction end. The chain is built from TRBV3-1 and TRBJ2-1; the D gene is possibly TRBD1 (5 bases). Germline V CDR1 and CDR2: LGHDT, YNNKEL (reference sequence). The CDR3 is 15 residues long. DNA for the CDR3: TGTGCCAGCAGCAAAGAACCAGGGTGGTTGGATGAGCAGTTCTTC. This encodes CASSKEPGWLDEQFF.

The chain employs TRBV7-6 and TRBJ2-1; 10 bases map to TRBD2. The CDR3 spans 19 residues. The V gene end was trimmed by 6 bases and the J gene end by 0 bases; junction bases not matched to a gene: 14. CDR1 and CDR2 (germline): SGHVS, FNYEAQ. The CDR3 region has the DNA TGTGCCAGCAGTCGCCGGGTAGCGGGAGGCCAAAGCTCCTACAATGAGCAGTTCTTC. This translates into CASSRRVAGGQSSYNEQFF.

Many counts were recorded for this clonotype. The chain carries TRBV7-9 and TRBJ2-2; the D gene is possibly TRBD2 (6 bases). The CDR3 runs 15 residues. Trimming removed 0 bases at V and 5 bases at J, with 10 bases between. From germline, CDR1 is SEHNR and CDR2 FQNEAQ (reference sequence). The CDR3 DNA is TGTGCCAGCAGCTTAGCCTTCCGGGAGACCGGGGAGCTGTTTTTT. As protein: CASSLAFRETGELFF.

This clonotype was seen at least ten times. The V call is TRBV6-1, the J call TRBJ2-1; possibly TRBD2 for D (5 bases). The CDR3 loop spans 14 amino acids. From germline, CDR1 is MNHNS and CDR2 SASEGT. The germline V and J ends were trimmed by 9 bases and 3 bases, with 15 bases remaining between them. The CDR3 loop is CASSQDYRYNEQFF. CDR3 DNA: TGTGCCAGTAGTCAAGACTACCGCTACAATGAGCAGTTCTTC.

The CDR3 is CSARAPGVADPNEQFF. In DNA form, the CDR3 reads TGCAGTGCTAGAGCCCCGGGGGTAGCGGACCCCAATGAGCAGTTCTTC. The chain joins TRBV20-1 to TRBJ2-1, with a weak D call TRBD2 (6 bases). Trimming cost V 1 base and J 6 bases, with 19 bases left between them. The V gene's germline CDR1 is DFQATT and CDR2 SNEGSKA (reference sequence). There are 16 residues in the CDR3.

The chain uses TRBV6-2 or TRBV6-3 and TRBJ1-1; TRBD1 might be the D (5 bases). Germline V CDR1 and CDR2: MNHEY, SVGEGT. The CDR3 runs 21 residues. Trimming cost V 8 bases and J 0 bases, with 34 bases left between them. The CDR3 coding sequence is TGTGCCAGCCGGATGCTTACCGGGACTAAACACCGCATAAATATGAACACTGAAGCTTTCTTT. Translating gives CASRMLTGTKHRINMNTEAFF.

In this sample, this clonotype turned up many times. V usage is TRBV9 and J usage is TRBJ2-6; TRBD1 matches 9 bases. The CDR3 is made up of 17 amino acids. Germline assignment: CDR1 SGDLS and CDR2 YYNGEE. V lost 4 bases and J lost 0; bases outside the gene matches: 5. The CDR3 region has the DNA TGTGCCAGCAGCACCGGACAGGGGCACTCTGGGGCCAACGTCCTGACTTTC. This encodes CASSTGQGHSGANVLTF.

The gene calls are TRBV5-6 and TRBJ2-5; tentative D call: TRBD2 (6 bases). The CDR3 totals 13 residues. The V end lost 2 bases, the J end lost 13 bases, and 18 bases lay between the germline ends. Germline CDR1 and CDR2: SGHDT and YYEEEE. Written as DNA, the CDR3 is TGTGCCAGCAGCTTCTCAAGAAGACTAGGAGTGTACTTC. As protein: CASSFSRRLGVYF.

This clonotype was seen at least ten times. The chain recombines TRBV7-6 with TRBJ2-1, with D possibly matching TRBD1 (6 bases). The ends were cut back, 3 bases at V and 4 bases at J, with 7 bases in the middle. Germline loops: CDR1 SGHVS, CDR2 FNYEAQ. The CDR3 covers 13 residues. The CDR3 nucleotides read TGTGCCAGCAGCTTTCAGGGGTACAATGAGCAGTTCTTC. This translates into CASSFQGYNEQFF.